This TCR beta chain is drawn from a study of blood T cell repertoires in COVID-19. Study as a whole: Acute and convalescent COVID-19 specimens originated in the United States, Italy and Spain. PBMCs, B-cell-depleted T cells, or T cells were the source of the cDNA or gDNA that made up the material.

The authors' processing: The authors estimated nucleated cell counts from reference gene primer amplification. TCRdb keeps only in-frame clones here, not all; method: immunoSEQ multiplex PCR. For V, J and clone size, that table is used; D and trimming come from the DNA. The sample lists about 110,000 clones; 71% were seen once. The source is a human donor with acute or convalescent COVID-19. The donor label of this sample is uncertain. Sequencing was carried out using peripheral blood.

This CDR3 is CASSLGTIEAGELFF. CDR3 sequence (DNA): TGCGCCAGCAGCTTGGGGACAATAGAGGCCGGGGAGCTGTTTTTT. V is TRBV5-1 and J is TRBJ2-2, with a tentative D call TRBD1 (5 bases). Germline lookup yields CDR1 SGHRS and CDR2 YFSETQ. Trimming stripped 0 bases from V and 6 bases from J, with 12 bases between. The CDR3 runs to 15 residues.